A selection of T cell receptor beta chains follows, all from one sample in a study of PD-L1 blockade in urothelial cancer. The table came from immunoSEQ multiplex PCR; TCRdb's copy has only in-frame clones and leaves some out. This sample yields just over 14,000 clones, of which roughly 88% are seen a single time; around 15% belongs to the top ten. Sequenced here: PBMCs, sampled around atezolizumab (anti-PD-L1) treatment. The receptors were gathered from a man between 65 and 85 years old with urothelial cancer. Both conserved end residues are part of each CDR3. Fields, in order: J gene, D gene, CDR3 length, clone size, V gene, CDR3 DNA, CDR3 protein. D genes are given only for firm matches. Size values are once, few and many counts, or a class for expanded clones, and some rows have none.

j_gene: TRBJ2-1
d_gene: TRBD1
len: 14
abundance: -
v_gene: TRBV28
CDR3nt: TGTGCCAGCAGTTTGGTACAGGGGGTCAATGAGCAGTTCTTC
CDR3aa: CASSLVQGVNEQFF

j_gene: TRBJ2-5
d_gene: TRBD2
len: 13
abundance: -
v_gene: TRBV30
CDR3nt: TGTGCCTGGAGTGGCGGGGGGCTTGAGACCCAGTACTTC
CDR3aa: CAWSGGGLETQYF

j_gene: TRBJ2-7
d_gene: -
len: 14
abundance: -
v_gene: TRBV11-2
CDR3nt: TGTGCCAGCAGCTTAAGGCTGGGGGCGGCGGAGCAGTACTTC
CDR3aa: CASSLRLGAAEQYF

j_gene: TRBJ1-1
d_gene: -
len: 15
abundance: -
v_gene: TRBV5-5
CDR3nt: TGTGCCAGCAGCTTCGCCCAGGGCTGGAACACTGAAGCTTTCTTT
CDR3aa: CASSFAQGWNTEAFF

j_gene: TRBJ1-4
d_gene: -
len: 12
abundance: -
v_gene: TRBV6-5
CDR3nt: TGTGCCAGCAGTTCCGGGGGGCGAAAACTGTTTTTT
CDR3aa: CASSSGGRKLFF

j_gene: TRBJ1-1
d_gene: -
len: 16
abundance: -
v_gene: TRBV4-1
CDR3nt: TGCGCCAGCAGCCGAGATTCAGTGGGAGGAAACACTGAAGCTTTCTTT
CDR3aa: CASSRDSVGGNTEAFF

j_gene: TRBJ1-5
d_gene: -
len: 14
abundance: -
v_gene: TRBV15
CDR3nt: TGTGCCACCAGCAGAGATGGGGGGAATCAGCCCCAGCATTTT
CDR3aa: CATSRDGGNQPQHF

j_gene: TRBJ1-2
d_gene: -
len: 12
abundance: -
v_gene: TRBV28
CDR3nt: TGTGCCAGCGCCGGACAGCTCTATGGCTACACCTTC
CDR3aa: CASAGQLYGYTF

j_gene: TRBJ2-7
d_gene: -
len: 12
abundance: -
v_gene: TRBV6-1
CDR3nt: TGTGCCAGCAGGACGACACTTTACGAGCAGTACTTC
CDR3aa: CASRTTLYEQYF

j_gene: TRBJ1-4
d_gene: TRBD1
len: 14
abundance: -
v_gene: TRBV27
CDR3nt: TGTGCCAGCAGGAGGACAGGGGGCTTTGAAAAACTGTTTTTT
CDR3aa: CASRRTGGFEKLFF

j_gene: TRBJ2-1
d_gene: TRBD1
len: 14
abundance: -
v_gene: TRBV2
CDR3nt: TGTGCCAGGAAACCCAGGGGGCTCTACAATGAGCAGTTCTTC
CDR3aa: CARKPRGLYNEQFF

j_gene: TRBJ1-2
d_gene: -
len: 13
abundance: -
v_gene: TRBV15
CDR3nt: TGTGCCACCAGTTGGAACGGGGACTATGGCTACACCTTC
CDR3aa: CATSWNGDYGYTF

j_gene: TRBJ2-7
d_gene: -
len: 15
abundance: -
v_gene: TRBV27
CDR3nt: TGTGCCAGCAGTCGCCTACCCCAGCAGGACTACGAGCAGTACTTC
CDR3aa: CASSRLPQQDYEQYF

j_gene: TRBJ2-4
d_gene: TRBD2
len: 16
abundance: -
v_gene: TRBV19
CDR3nt: TGTGCCAGTAGTAGAGATCCATCGGGAGGGAAAAACATTCAGTACTTC
CDR3aa: CASSRDPSGGKNIQYF

j_gene: TRBJ1-1
d_gene: -
len: 14
abundance: -
v_gene: TRBV19
CDR3nt: TGTGCCAGTAGCCCAGTGACTTCGAACACTGAAGCTTTCTTT
CDR3aa: CASSPVTSNTEAFF

j_gene: TRBJ2-5
d_gene: -
len: 14
abundance: -
v_gene: TRBV6-1
CDR3nt: TGTGCCAGCAGTGAAGGTACACCTCAAGAGACCCAGTACTTC
CDR3aa: CASSEGTPQETQYF

j_gene: TRBJ1-6
d_gene: -
len: 14
abundance: few
v_gene: TRBV30
CDR3nt: TGTGCCTGTCGATACAGGGTAGGAGGATCACCCCTCCACTTT
CDR3aa: CACRYRVGGSPLHF

j_gene: TRBJ1-1
d_gene: TRBD1
len: 15
abundance: -
v_gene: TRBV6-1
CDR3nt: TGTGCCAGCAGTCAACCCGGGACAGCCGCCGGAAGGGCTTTCTTT
CDR3aa: CASSQPGTAAGRAFF

j_gene: TRBJ2-5
d_gene: -
len: 14
abundance: -
v_gene: TRBV5-6
CDR3nt: TGTGCCAGCAGCTTGCCCCTCGGTTCGGAGACCCAGTACTTC
CDR3aa: CASSLPLGSETQYF

j_gene: TRBJ2-7
d_gene: -
len: 13
abundance: -
v_gene: TRBV2
CDR3nt: TGTGCCAGCAGTGAAGCGCTTCTCGGCGAGCAGTACTTC
CDR3aa: CASSEALLGEQYF

j_gene: TRBJ1-3
d_gene: TRBD1
len: 14
abundance: once
v_gene: TRBV6-1
CDR3nt: TGTGCCAGCAAGACAGGGAATCTTGGAAACACCATATATTTT
CDR3aa: CASKTGNLGNTIYF

j_gene: TRBJ2-3
d_gene: -
len: 17
abundance: once
v_gene: TRBV7-9
CDR3nt: TGTGCCAGCAGCCCATGGGGAGTGGGGGCACTCACAGATACGCAGTATTTT
CDR3aa: CASSPWGVGALTDTQYF

j_gene: TRBJ2-1
d_gene: -
len: 13
abundance: -
v_gene: TRBV14
CDR3nt: TGTGCCAGCAGTCTAAGCAACCAGGGGTTCCGGTTCTTC
CDR3aa: CASSLSNQGFRFF

j_gene: TRBJ2-7
d_gene: TRBD1
len: 15
abundance: -
v_gene: TRBV4-1
CDR3nt: TGCGCCAGCAGCCAAGACGTGGGACAGGTCTACGAGCAGTACTTC
CDR3aa: CASSQDVGQVYEQYF

j_gene: TRBJ2-3
d_gene: -
len: 14
abundance: -
v_gene: TRBV10-2
CDR3nt: TGCGCCAGCAGTGGGCAGGGCCGCACAGATACGCAGTATTTT
CDR3aa: CASSGQGRTDTQYF

j_gene: TRBJ1-1
d_gene: -
len: 12
abundance: -
v_gene: TRBV11-2
CDR3nt: TGTGCCAGCAGCTTAGGAGGTAGGAAAGCTTTCTTT
CDR3aa: CASSLGGRKAFF

j_gene: TRBJ1-6
d_gene: -
len: 14
abundance: -
v_gene: TRBV10-3
CDR3nt: TGTGCCATCACCCCAGGGACCTATAATTCACCCCTCCACTTT
CDR3aa: CAITPGTYNSPLHF

j_gene: TRBJ1-6
d_gene: -
len: 15
abundance: once
v_gene: TRBV10-2
CDR3nt: TGCGCCAGCAGTGAACGGGTGGGACAATATTCACCCCTCCACTTT
CDR3aa: CASSERVGQYSPLHF

j_gene: TRBJ2-5
d_gene: -
len: 14
abundance: -
v_gene: TRBV5-1
CDR3nt: TGCGCCAGCAGCTGGCTTGGGGGCAAAGAGACCCAGTACTTC
CDR3aa: CASSWLGGKETQYF

j_gene: TRBJ1-1
d_gene: -
len: 15
abundance: -
v_gene: TRBV28
CDR3nt: TGTGCCAGCAGAAACCCGGGGGGGGCGTCCACTGAAGCTTTCTTT
CDR3aa: CASRNPGGASTEAFF

j_gene: TRBJ2-5
d_gene: -
len: 15
abundance: few
v_gene: TRBV7-7
CDR3nt: TGTGCCAGCAGCTCAAATACAGGGATTGGGGGGACCCAGTACTTC
CDR3aa: CASSSNTGIGGTQYF

j_gene: TRBJ1-5
d_gene: -
len: 13
abundance: few
v_gene: TRBV5-1
CDR3nt: TGCGCCAGCAGTGCCAGTAGCAATCAGCCCCAGCATTTT
CDR3aa: CASSASSNQPQHF

j_gene: TRBJ2-2
d_gene: -
len: 15
abundance: -
v_gene: TRBV5-1
CDR3nt: TGCGCCAGCAGCGCGGAGATCCCGGGGACCGGGGAGCTGTTTTTT
CDR3aa: CASSAEIPGTGELFF

j_gene: TRBJ1-1
d_gene: -
len: 14
abundance: once
v_gene: TRBV6-5
CDR3nt: TGTGCCAGCAGTTACTCGGGCCTGATGGGGGGAGCTTTCTTT
CDR3aa: CASSYSGLMGGAFF

j_gene: TRBJ2-7
d_gene: TRBD1
len: 15
abundance: -
v_gene: TRBV4-1
CDR3nt: TGCGCCAGCAGCCCTCAGACAGGGTCGGCCTACGAGCAGTACTTC
CDR3aa: CASSPQTGSAYEQYF

j_gene: TRBJ2-1
d_gene: TRBD1
len: 14
abundance: -
v_gene: TRBV5-1
CDR3nt: TGCGCCAGCAGCTCGTGGACAGGGGGCGGTGAGCAGTTCTTC
CDR3aa: CASSSWTGGGEQFF

j_gene: TRBJ2-5
d_gene: -
len: 14
abundance: -
v_gene: TRBV4-1
CDR3nt: TGCGCCAGCAGCCAAGAGCGGTTACAAGAGACCCAGTACTTC
CDR3aa: CASSQERLQETQYF

j_gene: TRBJ1-6
d_gene: -
len: 15
abundance: -
v_gene: TRBV5-1
CDR3nt: TGCGCCAGCAGCTTGGCAGGGAACAATAATTCACCCCTCCACTTT
CDR3aa: CASSLAGNNNSPLHF

j_gene: TRBJ1-4
d_gene: -
len: 19
abundance: -
v_gene: TRBV12-2
CDR3nt: TGTGCAAGTCGCTACGGGGGGCGGACAGGGGGTCAGAGGAATGAAAAACTGTTTTTT
CDR3aa: CASRYGGRTGGQRNEKLFF

j_gene: TRBJ2-2
d_gene: TRBD1
len: 16
abundance: -
v_gene: TRBV19
CDR3nt: TGTGCCAGTAGTTCCCGGACAGGGTCGAGCACCGGGGAGCTGTTTTTT
CDR3aa: CASSSRTGSSTGELFF

j_gene: TRBJ2-1
d_gene: -
len: 10
abundance: -
v_gene: TRBV29-1
CDR3nt: TGCAGCGCCGGACTGAATGAGCAGTTCTTC
CDR3aa: CSAGLNEQFF

j_gene: TRBJ2-1
d_gene: TRBD2
len: 17
abundance: -
v_gene: TRBV4-2
CDR3nt: TGTGCCAGCAGCCAAGATCACCCGGGGGGGACCTACAATGAGCAGTTCTTC
CDR3aa: CASSQDHPGGTYNEQFF

j_gene: TRBJ2-3
d_gene: -
len: 13
abundance: -
v_gene: TRBV5-1
CDR3nt: TGCGCCAGCAGCTTGACAGTCACAGATACGCAGTATTTT
CDR3aa: CASSLTVTDTQYF

j_gene: TRBJ2-5
d_gene: -
len: 16
abundance: few
v_gene: TRBV18
CDR3nt: TGTGCCAGCTCACCATTGATGGCAGGGGTACAAGAGACCCAGTACTTC
CDR3aa: CASSPLMAGVQETQYF

j_gene: TRBJ2-1
d_gene: TRBD2
len: 17
abundance: -
v_gene: TRBV28
CDR3nt: TGTGCCAGCAGTGAACTGGGACTAGCGGGGGGGAGTGGCGAGCAGTTCTTC
CDR3aa: CASSELGLAGGSGEQFF

j_gene: TRBJ1-2
d_gene: TRBD1
len: 13
abundance: -
v_gene: TRBV10-1
CDR3nt: TGCGCCATCGCCCCAGGGGGTGGCTATGGCTACACCTTC
CDR3aa: CAIAPGGGYGYTF

j_gene: TRBJ1-6
d_gene: TRBD1
len: 14
abundance: -
v_gene: TRBV7-2
CDR3nt: TGTGCCAGCAGCCGCGGACAGGATAATTCACCCCTCCACTTT
CDR3aa: CASSRGQDNSPLHF

j_gene: TRBJ2-2
d_gene: TRBD2
len: 16
abundance: -
v_gene: TRBV5-1
CDR3nt: TGCGCCAGCAGCTTGGGACTAGCGACGAACACCGGGGAGCTGTTTTTT
CDR3aa: CASSLGLATNTGELFF

j_gene: TRBJ1-2
d_gene: TRBD1
len: 14
abundance: -
v_gene: TRBV6-1
CDR3nt: TGTGCCAGCAGACGGAGGGACAGGGGGGACGGCTACACCTTC
CDR3aa: CASRRRDRGDGYTF

j_gene: TRBJ2-3
d_gene: -
len: 13
abundance: -
v_gene: TRBV6-5
CDR3nt: TGTGCCAGCAGGAGACTCGGGGCAGATACGCAGTATTTT
CDR3aa: CASRRLGADTQYF

j_gene: TRBJ2-3
d_gene: TRBD2
len: 15
abundance: medium-sized
v_gene: TRBV13
CDR3nt: TGTGCCAGCGCCCCTAGCGGGGGATTCACAGATACGCAGTATTTT
CDR3aa: CASAPSGGFTDTQYF

j_gene: TRBJ1-1
d_gene: TRBD1
len: 13
abundance: -
v_gene: TRBV9
CDR3nt: TGTGCCAGCAGCGTAGGGACAGGGGGACTAGCTTTCTTT
CDR3aa: CASSVGTGGLAFF